These 15 T cell receptor beta chains originate from one sample sequenced in a study of T cells in Graves' hyperthyroidism and ophthalmopathy (dated by TCRdb to between 2018 and 2021). The method was multiplex PCR. TCRdb lists the instrument as Illumina HiSeq 2000. TCR beta CDR3 regions were amplified from RNA transcripts. A first-round RT-PCR of the TCR CDR3 used the HTBI primer set with the Qiagen OneStep RT-PCR kit. TCRdb trimmed public reads at Q25 via fastp, called clones via MiXCR and kept in-frame beta chains. Rows are combined by CDR3 protein, so each entry shows the most common genes and DNA. Counted in this sample were 500,000 to 800,000 distinct CDR3 sequences; around 15% of them appeared once. The ten largest clones represent 12% of the sample. The sequenced material came from blood. These receptors all come from a woman between 45 and 60 years old with Graves' ophthalmopathy.

This clonotype was observed many times. V is TRBV11-1 and J is TRBJ2-7; 7 nucleotides align to TRBD1. The CDR3 contains 15 residues. Trimming removed 5 bases from V and 7 bases from J; junction bases left unmatched: 14. Germline V gene data show CDR1 as SGHAT and CDR2 as FQDESV (reference sequence). The CDR3 is CASSTRQGRGEEQYF. The DNA of the CDR3 is TGTGCCAGCAGCACAAGACAGGGCCGTGGGGAAGAGCAGTACTTC.

The CDR3 DNA reads as TGCAGCGTTGGGGAAGGGTGGCCTGGGGCCAACGTCCTGACTTTC. It encodes CSVGEGWPGANVLTF. The V and J genes are TRBV29-1 and TRBJ2-6; D call uncertain. The CDR3 spans 15 residues. Germline lookup yields CDR1 SQVTM and CDR2 ANQGSEA. Trimming removed 4 bases from V and 2 bases from J, with 12 bases in between.

This clonotype has at least ten counts. This sequence joins TRBV7-9 and TRBJ2-1; no reliable D call. The CDR3 covers 14 residues. Germline lookup yields CDR1 SEHNR and CDR2 FQNEAQ (reference sequence). The V gene lost 2 bases and the J gene lost 6 bases, with 11 bases spanning the gap. In nucleotides, the CDR3 is TGTGCCAGCAGCTTAATCTCCGGCCCCAATGAGCAGTTCTTC. Translating gives CASSLISGPNEQFF.

This clonotype has only a few counts. The chain links TRBV7-9 to TRBJ2-1; perhaps TRBD2 as D (7 bases). This CDR3 has 17 residues. Trimming shortened V by 2 bases and J by 3 bases, and 17 bases separated the two germline ends. CDR1 and CDR2 from the germline V gene are SEHNR and FQNEAQ (reference sequence). CDR3 nucleotide sequence: TGTGCCAGCAGCTTATTAGGGGGGGCACTACACTACAATGAGCAGTTCTTC. The encoded protein is CASSLLGGALHYNEQFF.

The chain uses TRBV28 and TRBJ2-7; 7 positions agree with TRBD1. With V trimmed by 5 bases and J by 3 bases, 16 bases remained unmatched. Germline CDR1 is MDHEN and CDR2 is SYDVKM. There are 17 residues in the CDR3. CDR3 protein: CASSMWVSPDRIYEQYF. CDR3 in DNA: TGTGCCAGCAGTATGTGGGTCTCCCCGGACAGGATCTACGAGCAGTACTTC.

This clonotype was detected many times. The chain couples TRBV28 to TRBJ2-7; 9 nucleotides line up with TRBD2. The CDR3 sequence is 14 residues long. Trimming at V came to 9 bases and at J to 0 bases, leaving 6 bases not matched to a gene. CDR1 and CDR2 from the germline V gene are MDHEN and SYDVKM. The CDR3 DNA follows: TGTGCCAGTTGGAGCGGGGGGAGCTCCTACGAGCAGTACTTC. Encoded protein: CASWSGGSSYEQYF.

At least ten counts were recorded for this clonotype. The V call is TRBV20-1, the J call TRBJ2-7, with D possibly matching TRBD2 (6 bases). The CDR3 length is 14 residues. Trimming stripped 1 base from V and 3 bases from J, with 13 bases between. Per the germline V gene, CDR1 is DFQATT and CDR2 is SNEGSKA (reference sequence). The DNA of the CDR3 is TGCAGTGCTAGAGTGTGGAGGGTGGGCTACGAGCAGTACTTC. It encodes CSARVWRVGYEQYF.

The chain carries TRBV14 and TRBJ2-2, with 11 bases that match TRBD2. Germline-derived CDR1 and CDR2 are SGHDN and FVKESK. V dropped 4 bases and J dropped 5; count of bases not matched to a gene: 3. The CDR3 extends over 15 amino acids. CDR3 nucleotides: TGTGCCAGCAGCCCGAGACTAGCGGGAACCGGGGAGCTGTTTTTT. It encodes CASSPRLAGTGELFF.

The chain combines TRBV20-1 with TRBJ1-2; D might be TRBD1 (5 bases). Germline assignment: CDR1 DFQATT and CDR2 SNEGSKA (reference sequence). The V end was cut by 2 bases, the J end by 5 bases, with 15 bases between. The CDR3 is 14 amino acids. The CDR3 DNA is TGCAGTGCTAGAACGAGCTGGCAGGGTTATGGCTACACCTTC. Amino acids: CSARTSWQGYGYTF.

This clonotype has ten or more counts. CDR3: CASSWRGGSFEKLFF. The CDR3 nucleotides are TGTGCCAGCAGCTGGAGGGGGGGAAGTTTTGAAAAACTGTTTTTT. The chain combines TRBV12-3 or TRBV12-4 with TRBJ1-4; possibly TRBD1 for D (6 bases). V dropped 6 bases and J dropped 7 bases, with 18 bases sitting between them. The CDR3 spans 15 residues.

As to this clonotype: A much larger clone differs by one base, so this may be a read error. This chain links TRBV6-2 or TRBV6-3 with TRBJ2-1; 11 nucleotides agree with TRBD2. The CDR3 has 18 amino acids. The germline V gene encodes CDR1 MNHEY and CDR2 SVGEGT. The DNA for the CDR3 is TGTGCCAGCAGCCGACGGACTAGCGGGCGGAGCTCCTACAATGAGCAGTCCTTC. It encodes CASSRRTSGRSSYNEQSF.

This clonotype was seen a few times. The CDR3 loop reads CASSHGLGGTGELFF. CDR3 nucleotide sequence: TGCGCCAGCAGCCACGGACTAGGCGGGACCGGGGAGCTGTTTTTT. The V call is TRBV4-3, the J call TRBJ2-2, with 7 bases identical to TRBD2. The CDR3 has 15 residues. V lost 3 bases to trimming and J lost 5 bases; unmatched junction nucleotides: 6. Per germline, CDR1 LGHNA and CDR2 YSLEER.

This clonotype has ten or more counts. The chain is built from TRBV20-1 and TRBJ2-5; no clear D gene. This CDR3 contains 12 residues. Between the trimmed V and J ends, which lost 2 bases and 4 bases, there was a span of 8 bases. Germline assignment: CDR1 DFQATT and CDR2 SNEGSKA (reference sequence). The chain's CDR3 is CSARPRGETQYF. In DNA, the CDR3 is TGCAGTGCTAGACCCAGAGGAGAGACCCAGTACTTC.

This clonotype has ten or more counts. The chain carries TRBV24-1 and TRBJ2-1, with 10 bases aligning to TRBD2. With 10 bases clipped from V and 4 bases from J, the junction kept 6 bases outside the gene matches. Looked up from germline, CDR1 is KGHDR and CDR2 is SFDVKD. CDR3 length: 14 residues. The CDR3 sequence is CATGSSGSYNEQFF. CDR3 in DNA: TGTGCCACGGGTTCTAGCGGGAGTTACAATGAGCAGTTCTTC.

This clonotype was seen a few times. The chain joins TRBV10-3 to TRBJ1-3; no definite D call. Germline values: CDR1 ENHRY, CDR2 SYGVKD. The CDR3 is made up of 17 amino acids. Trimming cost V 2 bases and J 4 bases, with 18 bases left between them. The CDR3 nucleotides read TGTGCCATCAGTGAGCCGCCTGGAAACTATCTCGGAAACACCATATATTTT. It yields the protein CAISEPPGNYLGNTIYF.